This T cell receptor (beta chain) was documented in a study of T cells in narcolepsy. Whole-study results and caveats: Blood of same and different patients, but not healthy controls, reportedly held recurring autoreactive clonotypes. Autoreactive clone sequences were missing from some blood memory CD4+ repertoires. Comparing one patient's CSF and blood CD4+ clonotypes highlighted HCRT- and TRIB2-specific autoreactive clonotypes.

Profiled with immunoSEQ multiplex PCR; TCRdb holds only in-frame clones, not every one. The profile shows around 25,000 clones, 86% of them singletons. With respect to this clone: Its target is unknown.

The CDR3 consists of 12 residues. The V end was cut by 2 bases, the J end by 7 bases, with 6 bases between. In germline, CDR1 is MRHNA, CDR2 SNTAGT. This sequence joins TRBV6-4 and TRBJ2-1, with D unresolved. The TCR was taken from a human donor with narcolepsy. Specimen: CD45RA- memory CD4+ T cells from PBMCs. CDR3 in amino acids: CASSDAGNEQFF. The CDR3 DNA sequence: TGTGCCAGCAGTGACGCTGGGAATGAGCAGTTCTTC.